Each of the 19 T cell receptor beta chains below was sequenced from the same sample in a study of shared T cell receptors in the human thymus. Clones were sequenced by immunoSEQ multiplex PCR, and TCRdb holds only the in-frame ones, with some missing. The repertoire holds roughly 500,000 clones, around three quarters seen once, with 0.01% to 0.015% in the top ten. This same sample was also part of a study on human thymus T cells.

The sample was thymocytes. These receptors were collected from a boy in the first two years of life with a congenital heart defect.

This chain uses TRBV27 with TRBJ2-1, with a possible D match to TRBD1 (6 bases). Germline CDR1 and CDR2: MNHEY and SMNVEV (reference sequence). V lost 6 bases, J lost 4 bases, and 13 bases lay in between. The CDR3 spans 14 residues. CDR3 sequence (DNA): TGTGCCAGCAGCTTTCGGACAGCGTACAATGAGCAGTTCTTC. Translation: CASSFRTAYNEQFF.

V usage is TRBV19 and J usage is TRBJ2-7; 7 bases align to TRBD1. In germline, CDR1 is LNHDA, CDR2 SQIVND (reference sequence). Trimming removed 4 bases from V and 2 bases from J; junction bases left unmatched: 8. The CDR3 is 15 amino acids. The CDR3 spells CASSTPRTGPYEQYF. CDR3 DNA sequence: TGTGCCAGTAGTACCCCCAGGACAGGCCCCTACGAGCAGTACTTC.

This sequence joins TRBV28 and TRBJ1-2; 8 nucleotides agree with TRBD1. With V trimmed by 2 bases and J by 8 bases, 10 bases remained unmatched. Per germline, CDR1 MDHEN and CDR2 SYDVKM. CDR3 length: 15 amino acids. CDR3 bases: TGTGCCAGCAGTTTAAAAAGACAGGGGAGTAGGGGCTACACCTTC. This encodes CASSLKRQGSRGYTF.

J is TRBJ2-7 and V is TRBV9, with TRBD2 identical over 13 bases. The ends lost 2 bases at V and 3 bases at J; junction bases unmatched: 5. Germline CDR1 is SGDLS and CDR2 is YYNGEE. This CDR3 comprises 16 residues. In DNA, the CDR3 is TGTGCCAGCAGCGTCGGCGGGACTAGCGGGAACTACGAGCAGTACTTC. Amino acids: CASSVGGTSGNYEQYF.

CDR3 sequence (DNA): TGTGCCAGCAGCTTATTGGCCGGCAGGCAAGAGACCCAGTACTTC. Its translation: CASSLLAGRQETQYF. The J gene is TRBJ2-5, the V gene TRBV7-4; no clear D. V was trimmed by 2 bases and J by 2 bases, leaving 12 bases between them. The CDR3 sequence is 15 residues long. CDR1 and CDR2 (germline): SGHVT, SQSDAQ.

This clone has only one observation. The rearrangement joins TRBV18 to TRBJ2-7; a possible D gene is TRBD2 (6 bases). Germline V gene data show CDR1 as KGHSH and CDR2 as LQKENI. There are 14 residues in the CDR3. Trimming took 0 bases from V and 0 from J, leaving 6 bases between them. The chain's CDR3 is CASSPPLASYEQYF. As DNA, the CDR3 is TGTGCCAGCTCACCACCACTAGCCTCCTACGAGCAGTACTTC.

The chain links TRBV27 to TRBJ2-5, with D hard to call. CDR3 size: 13 residues. Trimming removed 2 bases at V and 5 bases at J, with 9 bases between. Germline V lookup: CDR1 MNHEY, CDR2 SMNVEV (reference sequence). The CDR3 coding sequence is TGTGCCAGCAGTTTACGGTCGTCGGAGACCCAGTACTTC. This gives the protein CASSLRSSETQYF.

This chain's CDR3 is CSARASDDQYF. The CDR3 DNA follows: TGCAGTGCTAGAGCAAGCGATGACCAGTACTTC. The chain joins TRBV20-1 to TRBJ2-5; D call uncertain. Germline-derived CDR1 and CDR2 are DFQATT and SNEGSKA (reference sequence). V dropped 1 base and J dropped 10 bases, with 10 bases sitting between them. CDR3 length: 11 amino acids.

This clone was seen only once. The CDR3 DNA reads as TGTGCCAGCAGCGTCTTGGCGGGAGGAGAGACCCAGTACTTC. It encodes CASSVLAGGETQYF. J is TRBJ2-5 and V is TRBV9, with 8 positions matching TRBD2. Trimming at V came to 2 bases and at J to 4 bases, leaving 4 bases not matched to a gene. Germline CDR1 SGDLS, CDR2 YYNGEE. There are 14 residues in the CDR3.

This clone was counted only a few times. V usage is TRBV28 and J usage is TRBJ1-2; D ambiguous. This CDR3 is 13 amino acids long. Trimming left V 3 bases short and J 8 bases short, with 13 bases between. Germline V gene sequence: CDR1 MDHEN, CDR2 SYDVKM. The DNA of the CDR3 is TGTGCCAGCAGTTTTCGGCAGCGGGGAGGCTACACCTTC. Its translation: CASSFRQRGGYTF.

The chain couples TRBV4-1 to TRBJ2-1, with 14 bases fitting TRBD2. Germline V gene data show CDR1 as MGHRA and CDR2 as YSYEKL. The ends lost 0 bases at V and 11 bases at J; junction bases unmatched: 6. The CDR3 length is 16 residues. Here the CDR3 reads CASSQDTGLAGEKQFF. The DNA of the CDR3 is TGCGCCAGCAGCCAAGATACGGGACTAGCGGGAGAAAAGCAGTTCTTC.

This clone was counted a single time. The chain employs TRBV10-3 and TRBJ2-1; 11 nucleotides agree with TRBD2. With 3 bases clipped from V and 2 bases from J, the junction kept 3 bases outside the gene matches. The CDR3 covers 16 residues. Germline-derived CDR1 and CDR2 are ENHRY and SYGVKD. CDR3 nucleotides: TGTGCCATCAGTGAAGGGACTAGCGGACCCTACAATGAGCAGTTCTTC. Translation gives CAISEGTSGPYNEQFF.

This clone occurred a few times. This rearrangement joins TRBV11-2 to TRBJ2-1, with 9 bases that match TRBD2. The CDR3 contains 16 residues. V shed 2 bases and J 8 bases; nucleotides not matched to a gene: 10. CDR1 SGHAT and CDR2 FQNNGV come from the germline V gene. The CDR3 spells CASSLTSGRFSDEQFF. CDR3 DNA: TGTGCCAGCAGCTTAACGAGCGGGAGGTTTAGCGATGAGCAGTTCTTC.

This chain uses TRBV4-2 with TRBJ2-1; 9 nucleotides line up with TRBD2. V lost 0 bases and J lost 0; bases outside the gene matches: 12. Germline V gives CDR1 LGHNA, CDR2 YNFKEQ. This CDR3 region has 20 residues. The CDR3 loop reads CASSQDLGLAPLGSYNEQFF. The CDR3 coding sequence is TGTGCCAGCAGCCAAGATCTGGGACTAGCCCCGCTGGGCTCCTACAATGAGCAGTTCTTC.

This clone was counted a few times. V and J are TRBV5-1 and TRBJ1-3; D gene unclear. Trimming pared 1 base from V and 2 bases from J, leaving 4 bases between. This CDR3 has 13 residues. Germline lookup yields CDR1 SGHRS and CDR2 YFSETQ. The DNA of the CDR3 is TGCGCCAGCAGCTTGACTACTGGAAACACCATATATTTT. It translates to CASSLTTGNTIYF.

This clone was seen once. The V call is TRBV4-3, the J call TRBJ2-3; D is perhaps TRBD2 (5 bases). The V gene lost 1 base and the J gene lost 2 bases, with 22 bases spanning the gap. The CDR3 is 19 residues long. Germline V gene sequence: CDR1 LGHNA, CDR2 YSLEER. CDR3 DNA sequence: TGCGCCAGCAGCCAAGGTACTACTCCGAGACTCGGACTCACAGATACGCAGTATTTT. Translation: CASSQGTTPRLGLTDTQYF.

This chain uses TRBV25-1 with TRBJ2-2; possibly TRBD1 for D (6 bases). The CDR3 totals 16 residues. Germline CDR1 is MGHDK and CDR2 is SYGVNS. V lost 5 bases to trimming and J lost 5 bases, with 18 bases between them. The CDR3 loop is CASSHVSTGNTGELFF. The CDR3 DNA sequence: TGTGCCAGCAGTCACGTCTCCACAGGGAATACCGGGGAGCTGTTTTTT.

The sample holds one count of this clone. V usage is TRBV11-2 and J usage is TRBJ2-4, with D perhaps matching TRBD2 (6 bases). The CDR3 consists of 16 residues. Germline loops: CDR1 SGHAT, CDR2 FQNNGV. V was clipped by 5 bases and J by 8 bases, with 22 bases between them. The CDR3 protein is CASSPQGGHRRDIQYF. The CDR3 DNA reads TGTGCCAGCAGCCCCCAAGGCGGGCACCGGAGGGACATTCAGTACTTC.

This clone was recorded a few times. The chain carries TRBV7-8 and TRBJ2-5, with D possibly being TRBD1 (5 bases). Per germline, CDR1 SGHVS and CDR2 FQNEAQ. This CDR3 is built from 17 residues. Trimming cost V 0 bases and J 1 base, with 15 bases left between them. The CDR3 DNA sequence: TGTGCCAGCAGCTTAGCTGAGGACAACAAACGCCAAGAGACCCAGTACTTC. It is translated as CASSLAEDNKRQETQYF.